One and the same sample provided the 8 T cell receptor beta chains below, sequenced in a study of cytomegalovirus exposure and HLA in healthy donors (dated by TCRdb to 2017 to 2019). Library prep was done by the immunoSEQ multiplex PCR assay. For the multiplex PCR, a mixture combining 60 forward primers for TCR Vbeta segments and 13 reverse primers for TCR Jbeta segments was used. TCRdb provides this immuneACCESS table in a form limited to in-frame rearrangements. Some clones are lacking; in checked studies, under half of them reflect an unresolved V gene, and why the rest are absent is not known. For this sample there are 150,000 to 200,000 clones; 80% to 85% appear just once. The top ten constitute about 0.26% of the sample. The sequencing input was PBMCs. These receptors originate from a boy aged 5 to 17 in good health and CMV-seronegative.

This chain connects TRBV21-1 to TRBJ2-3; TRBD2, the table's D call, lacks a check against the DNA. TRBV21-1 is given as a pseudogene. The CDR3 extends over 16 amino acids. The DNA of the CDR3 is TGTGCCAGCAGCAGACCCGAAAGAGGGAGGAAAGATACGCAGTATTTT. Amino acid sequence: CASSRPERGRKDTQYF.

This rearrangement joins TRBV6-6 to TRBJ2-5, with TRBD2 identical over 11 bases. V shed 6 bases, J shed 4 bases, and the junction held 7 bases outside the gene matches. Looked up from germline, CDR1 is MNHNY and CDR2 is SVGAGI (reference sequence). The CDR3 extends over 15 amino acids. This CDR3 is CASRGTSGAGETQYF. The CDR3 DNA reads as TGTGCCAGCAGGGGGACTAGCGGTGCGGGAGAGACCCAGTACTTC.

V gene TRBV5-1 combines with J gene TRBJ2-7; TRBD1 aligns across 12 bases. The germline gives CDR1 SGHRS, CDR2 YFSETQ. This CDR3 spans 17 amino acids. With 0 bases clipped from V and 2 bases from J, the junction kept 6 bases outside the gene matches. Here the CDR3 DNA reads TGCGCCAGCAGCTTGGTCCCCGGGACAGGGGGCCCCTACGAGCAGTACTTC. It specifies CASSLVPGTGGPYEQYF. Combining the CDR3 with reference TRBV5-1 and TRBJ2-7 gives the whole variable domain KAGVTQTPRYLIKTRGQQVTLSCSPISGHRSVSWYQQTPGQGLQFLFEYFSETQRNKGNFPGRFSGRQFSNSRSEMNVSTLELGDSALYLCASSLVPGTGGPYEQYFGPGTRLTVT.

This rearrangement joins TRBV7-9 to TRBJ2-2, with D tentatively TRBD1 (7 bases). The CDR3 sequence is 15 residues long. CDR1 and CDR2 (germline): SEHNR, FQNEAQ (reference sequence). Trimming cost V 5 bases and J 10 bases, with 20 bases left between them. CDR3 residues: CASSPPGAGGEELFF. CDR3 nucleotide sequence: TGTGCCAGCAGCCCCCCGGGGGCAGGGGGAGAGGAGCTGTTTTTT.

This sequence joins TRBV28 and TRBJ1-2; 9 bases are a match to TRBD1. CDR1 and CDR2 (germline): MDHEN, SYDVKM. CDR3 length: 15 amino acids. J gave up 5 bases and V 4 bases, and 8 bases lay outside the gene matches. This CDR3 is CASSWTGEGDYGYTF. The CDR3 DNA reads TGTGCCAGCAGTTGGACAGGGGAGGGGGATTATGGCTACACCTTC.

The CDR3 nucleotides read TGTGCCAGTAGTATACCGGGACAGGGTGTTGAAAAACTGTTTTTT. It yields the protein CASSIPGQGVEKLFF. The chain employs TRBV19 and TRBJ1-4, with 9 bases that match TRBD1. J was trimmed by 7 bases and V by 2 bases; bases with no gene match: 5. The CDR3 is 15 residues long. Germline loops: CDR1 LNHDA, CDR2 SQIVND (reference sequence).

The CDR3 DNA sequence: TGTGCCAGCAGCCCGTCAGGGTCCCCTGGAAACACCATATATTTT. This encodes CASSPSGSPGNTIYF. V is TRBV7-9 and J is TRBJ1-3, with D maybe TRBD1 (5 bases). Trimming took off 5 bases at V and 2 bases at J, with 13 bases between the two ends. Germline lookup yields CDR1 SEHNR and CDR2 FQNEAQ (reference sequence). The CDR3 loop spans 15 amino acids. Full variable domain (outside the CDR3, taken from reference TRBV7-9 and TRBJ1-3): DTGVSQNPRHKITKRGQNVTFRCDPISEHNRLYWYRQTLGQGPEFLTYFQNEAQLEKSRLLSDRFSAERPKGSFSTLEIQRTEQGDSAMYLCASSPSGSPGNTIYFGEGSWLTVV.

The chain couples TRBV2 to TRBJ1-4; no clear D. Trimming shortened V by 6 bases and J by 0 bases, and 11 bases separated the two germline ends. The germline V gene has CDR1 SNHLY and CDR2 FYNNEI. This CDR3 comprises 15 residues. Written as DNA, the CDR3 is TGTGCCAGCAGCTTCAGAAGAACAACTAATGAAAAACTGTTTTTT. Its protein product is CASSFRRTTNEKLFF. Together with reference TRBV2 and TRBJ1-4, the CDR3 gives the full variable domain: EPEVTQTPSHQVTQMGQEVILRCVPISNHLYFYWYRQILGQKVEFLVSFYNNEISEKSEIFDDQFSVERPDGSNFTLKIRSTKLEDSAMYFCASSFRRTTNEKLFFGSGTQLSVL.